The 20 T cell receptor beta chains in this list originate from one sample, sequenced in a study of graft-versus-host responses after intestinal transplantation. Profiling relied on immunoSEQ multiplex PCR, and the TCRdb table lists in-frame clones only, not all of them. This sample carries tens of thousands of clones, roughly nine tenths of them seen once, and the ten largest clones take around 2.7%. For these TCRs, the target antigens are not known. The sample consisted of unstimulated CD8+ T cells sorted from spleen or lymph node cells, taken before intestinal transplant. These receptors were taken from a human donor who received an intestinal transplant.

This clone was observed a few times. V usage is TRBV10-2 and J usage is TRBJ2-7; maybe TRBD1 (6 bases). Trimming removed 4 bases from V and 3 bases from J, with 10 bases in between. Germline values: CDR1 WSHSY, CDR2 SAAADI. The CDR3 extends over 13 amino acids. CDR3 sequence: CASSVYRVYEQYF. CDR3 DNA: TGCGCCAGCAGTGTTTACAGGGTCTACGAGCAGTACTTC.

The J gene is TRBJ1-4, the V gene TRBV4-1; D is unclear. The germline V gene has CDR1 MGHRA and CDR2 YSYEKL. The V end was cut by 2 bases, the J end by 0 bases, with 7 bases between. The CDR3 is made up of 15 amino acids. The CDR3 DNA is TGCGCCAGCAGCCAACTCCGTGCAACTAATGAAAAACTGTTTTTT. As protein: CASSQLRATNEKLFF.

V is TRBV6-6 and J is TRBJ1-3; TRBD1 matches 10 bases. The CDR3 sequence is 16 residues long. The V segment lost 2 bases and the J segment 4 bases; nucleotides outside the gene matches: 5. Per germline, CDR1 MNHNY and CDR2 SVGAGI (reference sequence). CDR3 DNA: TGTGCCAGCAGTTACCGGGACAGGGGCCCGGGAAACACCATATATTTT. Translated: CASSYRDRGPGNTIYF.

The genes are TRBV6-1 and TRBJ2-7; 9 bases agree with TRBD1. Germline loops: CDR1 MNHNS, CDR2 SASEGT. The CDR3 is 15 amino acids. With 11 bases clipped from V and 3 bases from J, the junction kept 14 bases outside the gene matches. Written as DNA, the CDR3 is TGTGCCTCCACCCACCGGGGACAGGGTTTCTACGAGCAGTACTTC. It is translated as CASTHRGQGFYEQYF.

V is TRBV6-1 and J is TRBJ2-7; weak D call: TRBD1 (5 bases). The V end was cut by 6 bases, the J end by 3 bases, with 15 bases between. Per the germline V gene, CDR1 is MNHNS and CDR2 is SASEGT. This CDR3 spans 14 amino acids. CDR3 sequence: CASSDKRQSYEQYF. CDR3 bases: TGTGCCAGCAGCGACAAGAGACAGAGCTACGAGCAGTACTTC.

The J gene is TRBJ1-1, the V gene TRBV10-3; no definite D call. This CDR3 is 13 amino acids long. CDR1 and CDR2 (germline): ENHRY, SYGVKD. The V end lost 3 bases, the J end lost 0 bases, and 5 bases lay between the germline ends. The CDR3 bases are TGTGCCATCAGTGACAGGTTGAACACTGAAGCTTTCTTT. It codes for CAISDRLNTEAFF.

This chain links TRBV28 with TRBJ2-7; D perhaps matches TRBD1 (6 bases). The ends were cut back, 5 bases at V and 3 bases at J, with 14 bases in the middle. This CDR3 is built from 14 residues. Germline V gene lookup returns CDR1 MDHEN and CDR2 SYDVKM. In DNA, the CDR3 is TGTGCCAGCAGTCTCTACCTGGACAGCTACGAGCAGTACTTC. Its protein product is CASSLYLDSYEQYF. The full variable domain, in which reference TRBV28 and TRBJ2-7 provide the parts outside the CDR3, is DVKVTQSSRYLVKRTGEKVFLECVQDMDHENMFWYRQDPGLGLRLIYFSYDVKMKEKGDIPEGYSVSREKKERFSLILESASTNQTSMYLCASSLYLDSYEQYFGPGTRLTVT.

This chain joins TRBV19 and TRBJ2-7, with D possibly TRBD1 on 5 matching bases. With 4 bases removed from V and 5 bases from J, the gap between germline ends came to 12 bases. The CDR3 contains 13 residues. Germline loops: CDR1 LNHDA, CDR2 SQIVND (reference sequence). The CDR3 is CASSTQGQDEQYF. CDR3 bases: TGTGCCAGTAGTACGCAGGGTCAGGACGAGCAGTACTTC.

The rearrangement uses TRBV2 and TRBJ1-2; TRBD1 agrees at 7 bases. The CDR3 extends over 12 amino acids. V gave up 6 bases and J gave up 8 bases; unmatched junction bases: 6. Germline assignment: CDR1 SNHLY and CDR2 FYNNEI. DNA of the CDR3: TGTGCCAGCAGAACGAGACAGGGCGGCTACACCTTC. Its translation is CASRTRQGGYTF.

A single count supports this clone. The chain carries TRBV6-5 and TRBJ2-2; TRBD1 aligns across 7 bases. Germline V gives CDR1 MNHEY, CDR2 SVGAGI. This CDR3 has 16 amino acids. The ends lost 4 bases at V and 3 bases at J; junction bases unmatched: 8. CDR3 region: CASSFPGTAYTGELFF. CDR3 coding DNA: TGTGCCAGCAGTTTTCCCGGGACAGCTTACACCGGGGAGCTGTTTTTT.

Concerning this clone itself: Germline is not matched at one junction end, which may reflect a read error. This sample includes further DNA sequences coding for the same CDR3. The genes are TRBV5-1 and TRBJ2-7, with 15 bases identical to TRBD2. The V gene's germline CDR1 is SGHRS and CDR2 YFSETQ. The CDR3 runs 16 residues. The chain's CDR3 is CASSLGGTSGRREQYF. CDR3 DNA: TGCGCCAGCAGCTTGGGGGGGACTAGCGGGAGGCGCGAGCAGTACTTT.

The chain recombines TRBV27 with TRBJ2-1; TRBD2 might be the D (7 bases). CDR3 length: 15 amino acids. V was shortened by 7 bases and J by 5 bases, with 18 bases between the two germline ends. Per germline, CDR1 MNHEY and CDR2 SMNVEV (reference sequence). The CDR3 is CASNLRGGRHNEQFF. The CDR3 region has the DNA TGTGCCAGCAACCTAAGGGGGGGTAGACACAATGAGCAGTTCTTC.

This sequence joins TRBV2 and TRBJ1-5, with no clear D. This CDR3 contains 15 residues. CDR1 SNHLY and CDR2 FYNNEI come from the germline V gene. The V end was cut by 5 bases, the J end by 1 base, with 12 bases between. The CDR3 coding sequence is TGTGCCAGCAGTCCCCCAAATTTCAGCAATCAGCCCCAGCATTTT. It encodes CASSPPNFSNQPQHF.

This clone qualifies as medium-sized (0.01 to 0.1%). V and J are TRBV9 and TRBJ2-1; 8 bases match TRBD2. From germline, CDR1 is SGDLS and CDR2 YYNGEE. The CDR3 runs to 17 residues. The J segment lost 4 bases and the V segment lost 2 bases, leaving 11 bases of the junction unmatched. The DNA of the CDR3 is TGTGCCAGCAGCGTGGGCTCCTCGGGAGGGCGGTACAATGAGCAGTTCTTC. Translation gives CASSVGSSGGRYNEQFF.

The chain has TRBV5-1 and TRBJ2-7, with 8 bases matching TRBD2. The CDR3 contains 18 residues. V gave up 4 bases and J gave up 0 bases; unmatched junction bases: 15. Looked up from germline, CDR1 is SGHRS and CDR2 is YFSETQ. The CDR3: CASSPAWGGSGGSYEQYF. The CDR3 nucleotides read TGCGCCAGCAGCCCGGCCTGGGGAGGGAGCGGGGGCTCCTACGAGCAGTACTTC. The full variable domain, rest sourced from reference TRBV5-1 and TRBJ2-7, is KAGVTQTPRYLIKTRGQQVTLSCSPISGHRSVSWYQQTPGQGLQFLFEYFSETQRNKGNFPGRFSGRQFSNSRSEMNVSTLELGDSALYLCASSPAWGGSGGSYEQYFGPGTRLTVT.

The rearrangement uses TRBV6-1 and TRBJ1-2; 10 nucleotides line up with TRBD1. Germline V CDR1 and CDR2: MNHNS, SASEGT. With 3 bases clipped from V and 5 bases from J, the junction kept 9 bases outside the gene matches. The CDR3 covers 16 residues. Here the CDR3 DNA reads TGTGCCAGCAGTGACCAAGAACCGGGACAGGGGTATGGCTACACCTTC. Translated, it gives CASSDQEPGQGYGYTF.

The rearrangement joins TRBV29-1 to TRBJ2-5; the D gene is possibly TRBD1 (6 bases). V was shortened by 7 bases and J by 5 bases, with 14 bases between the two germline ends. This CDR3 spans 12 amino acids. Germline CDR1 is SQVTM and CDR2 is ANQGSEA. In nucleotides, the CDR3 is TGCAGCGACAGGGTCTCGGGGGAGACCCAGTACTTC. Amino acid sequence: CSDRVSGETQYF.

This chain links TRBV10-1 with TRBJ2-5, with 8 bases matching TRBD2. CDR3 size: 13 residues. Per germline, CDR1 WNHNN and CDR2 SYGVQD (reference sequence). V lost 6 bases and J lost 5; bases outside the gene matches: 5. The CDR3 DNA is TGCGCCAGCAGGCGGGGGGCTCGGGAGACCCAGTACTTC. This encodes CASRRGARETQYF.

This chain links TRBV5-1 with TRBJ2-1, with TRBD2 identical over 9 bases. This CDR3 is built from 15 residues. With 1 base clipped from V and 6 bases from J, the junction kept 5 bases outside the gene matches. From germline, CDR1 is SGHRS and CDR2 YFSETQ. This CDR3 is CASSLRAGLANEQFF. CDR3 sequence (DNA): TGCGCCAGCAGCTTGAGGGCGGGACTAGCCAATGAGCAGTTCTTC.

This clone was seen just once. The chain combines TRBV27 with TRBJ1-5; a possible D gene is TRBD1 (6 bases). Trimming removed 4 bases from V and 2 bases from J, with 12 bases in between. The CDR3 contains 15 residues. CDR1 is MNHEY and CDR2 is SMNVEV in the germline V gene (reference sequence). CDR3 bases: TGTGCCAGCAGTTCAACAGGGTGGGGCAATCAGCCCCAGCATTTT. Its translation is CASSSTGWGNQPQHF.